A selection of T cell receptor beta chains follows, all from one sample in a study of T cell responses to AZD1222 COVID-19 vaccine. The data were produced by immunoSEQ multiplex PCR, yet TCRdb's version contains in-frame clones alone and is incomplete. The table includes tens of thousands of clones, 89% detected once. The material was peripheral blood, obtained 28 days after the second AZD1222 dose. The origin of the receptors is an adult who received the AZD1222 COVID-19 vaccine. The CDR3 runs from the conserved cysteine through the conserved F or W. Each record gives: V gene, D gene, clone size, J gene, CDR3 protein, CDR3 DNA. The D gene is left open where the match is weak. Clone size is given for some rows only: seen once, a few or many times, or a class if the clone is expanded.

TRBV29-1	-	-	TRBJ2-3	CSVVAADTQYF	TGCAGCGTTGTGGCAGCAGATACGCAGTATTTT
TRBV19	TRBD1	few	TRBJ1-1	CASSNKGTGSAFF	TGTGCCAGTAGCAATAAAGGGACAGGGTCAGCTTTCTTT
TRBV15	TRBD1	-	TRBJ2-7	CATSRERVDRDKAAGLYPYEQYF	TGTGCCACCAGCAGAGAGAGAGTGGACAGGGACAAGGCGGCGGGACTCTACCCCTACGAGCAGTACTTC
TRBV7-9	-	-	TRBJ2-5	CASSLGQRGWKRETQYF	TGTGCCAGCAGCTTAGGACAGAGGGGTTGGAAAAGAGAGACCCAGTACTTC
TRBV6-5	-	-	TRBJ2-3	CASKRVPFTDTQYF	TGTGCCAGCAAGCGGGTCCCGTTCACAGATACGCAGTATTTT
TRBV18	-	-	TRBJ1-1	CASSPRRGQGTEAFF	TGTGCCAGCTCACCACGCAGGGGTCAGGGCACTGAAGCTTTCTTT
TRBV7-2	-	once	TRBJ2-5	CASSLVGNLGETQYF	TGTGCCAGCAGCTTAGTTGGCAATTTGGGGGAGACCCAGTACTTC
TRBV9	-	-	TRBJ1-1	CASSPKLWENTEAFF	TGTGCCAGCAGCCCTAAACTCTGGGAGAACACTGAAGCTTTCTTT
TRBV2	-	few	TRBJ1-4	CASKARLATNEKLFF	TGTGCCAGCAAGGCCAGGCTTGCAACTAATGAAAAACTGTTTTTT
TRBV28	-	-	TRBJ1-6	CASSLGVPTNSPLHF	TGTGCCAGCAGTTTGGGTGTCCCAACCAATTCACCCCTCCACTTT